These 6 T cell receptor beta chains came from one sample sequenced in a study of blood T cells in healthy people across ages. PCR was performed a second time for about 7 to 11 cycles using a sample-barcoded 5' primer and a J-beta primer mix. One entry per CDR3 protein, called by TCRdb with MiXCR from the 5' RACE reads. The data contain roughly 640,000 distinct CDR3 sequences, under 30% of them singletons. The sequenced material came from blood. All receptors come from a woman older than 75 in good health.

This sequence joins TRBV5-5 and TRBJ2-3, with TRBD2 identical over 9 bases. Germline V gene data show CDR1 as SGHKS and CDR2 as YYEKEE (reference sequence). The CDR3 is 15 amino acids. Trimming removed 5 bases from V and 0 bases from J; junction bases left unmatched: 4. The CDR3 reads CASRVLAGSTDTQYF. As DNA, the CDR3 is TGTGCCAGCAGGGTGCTAGCGGGAAGCACAGATACGCAGTATTTT.

This clonotype has only a few counts. This chain joins TRBV20-1 and TRBJ2-2, with 10 bases aligning to TRBD1. The CDR3 is made up of 17 amino acids. V lost 3 bases, J lost 6 bases, and 13 bases stayed unmatched. CDR1 is DFQATT and CDR2 is SNEGSKA in the germline V gene (reference sequence). DNA of the CDR3: TGCAGTGCTAGTCAACCGGGACAGGGGTTAAGGGCCGGGGAGCTGTTTTTT. Its protein product is CSASQPGQGLRAGELFF.

Note on this clonotype: A much larger clonotype is one base distant, so this may be a read error. This rearrangement joins TRBV6-5 to TRBJ2-2, with 7 bases lining up with TRBD1. Per germline, CDR1 MNHEY and CDR2 SVGAGI. Trimming took 10 bases from V and 5 from J; bases not matched to a gene: 7. This CDR3 has 13 residues. CDR3 loop: CATLTGWTGELFF. The CDR3 DNA follows: TGTGCCACCCTGACAGGGTGGACCGGGGAGCTGTTTTTT.

This clonotype was detected ten times or more. CDR3: CSASPAGVNTEAFF. For the CDR3, the DNA is TGCAGTGCTAGCCCTGCGGGGGTGAACACTGAAGCTTTCTTT. This chain joins TRBV20-1 and TRBJ1-1, with D perhaps TRBD1 (5 bases). The CDR3 totals 14 residues. V was trimmed by 3 bases and J by 0 bases, leaving 11 bases between them. Looked up from germline, CDR1 is DFQATT and CDR2 is SNEGSKA (reference sequence).

Ten or more counts support this clonotype. V gene TRBV30 combines with J gene TRBJ2-5; D remains unclear. This CDR3 is 10 amino acids long. The V and J ends lost 2 bases and 5 bases respectively, with 3 bases between them. Germline values: CDR1 GTSNPN, CDR2 SVGIG (reference sequence). CDR3 region: CAWSKETQYF. In DNA, the CDR3 is TGTGCCTGGAGTAAGGAGACCCAGTACTTC.

This clonotype has a count of ten or more. The chain carries TRBV20-1 and TRBJ2-1; 9 nucleotides agree with TRBD2. V lost 0 bases, J lost 6 bases, and 6 bases stayed unmatched. The CDR3 totals 15 residues. Germline V CDR1 and CDR2: DFQATT, SNEGSKA (reference sequence). The CDR3: CSARDLAGGSNEQFF. The CDR3 DNA reads as TGCAGTGCTAGAGATCTGGCGGGGGGGTCCAATGAGCAGTTCTTC.